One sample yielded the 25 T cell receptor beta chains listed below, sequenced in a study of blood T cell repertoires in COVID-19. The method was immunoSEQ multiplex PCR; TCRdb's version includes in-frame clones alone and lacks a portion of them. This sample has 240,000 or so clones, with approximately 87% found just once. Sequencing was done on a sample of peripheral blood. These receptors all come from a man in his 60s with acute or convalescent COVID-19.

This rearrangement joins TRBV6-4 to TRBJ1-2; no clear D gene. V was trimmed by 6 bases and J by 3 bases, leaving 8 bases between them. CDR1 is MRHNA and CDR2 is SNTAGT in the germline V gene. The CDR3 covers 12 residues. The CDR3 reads CASRQLHYGYTF. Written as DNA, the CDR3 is TGTGCCAGCAGACAGTTACACTATGGCTACACCTTC.

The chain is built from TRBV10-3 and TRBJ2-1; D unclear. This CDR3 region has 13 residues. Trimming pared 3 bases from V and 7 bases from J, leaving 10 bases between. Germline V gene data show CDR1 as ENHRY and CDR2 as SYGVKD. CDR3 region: CAISDQERNEQFF. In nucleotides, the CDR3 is TGTGCCATCAGTGACCAGGAACGTAATGAGCAGTTCTTC.

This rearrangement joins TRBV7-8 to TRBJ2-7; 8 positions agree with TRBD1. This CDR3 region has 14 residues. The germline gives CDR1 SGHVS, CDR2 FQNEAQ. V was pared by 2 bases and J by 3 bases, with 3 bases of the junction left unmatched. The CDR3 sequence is CASSLLTGDYEQYF. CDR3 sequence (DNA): TGTGCCAGCAGCTTACTGACAGGGGACTACGAGCAGTACTTC. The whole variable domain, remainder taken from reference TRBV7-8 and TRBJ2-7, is GAGVSQSPRYKVAKRGQDVALRCDPISGHVSLFWYQQALGQGPEFLTYFQNEAQLDKSGLPSDRFFAERPEGSVSTLKIQRTQQEDSAVYLCASSLLTGDYEQYFGPGTRLTVT.

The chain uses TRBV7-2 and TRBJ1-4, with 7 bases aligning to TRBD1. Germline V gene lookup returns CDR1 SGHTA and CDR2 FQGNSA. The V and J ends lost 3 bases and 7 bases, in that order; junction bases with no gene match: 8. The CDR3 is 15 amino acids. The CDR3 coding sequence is TGTGCCAGCAGCTTTCGGGCAGGGGGAGGTGAAAAACTGTTTTTT. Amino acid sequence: CASSFRAGGGEKLFF.

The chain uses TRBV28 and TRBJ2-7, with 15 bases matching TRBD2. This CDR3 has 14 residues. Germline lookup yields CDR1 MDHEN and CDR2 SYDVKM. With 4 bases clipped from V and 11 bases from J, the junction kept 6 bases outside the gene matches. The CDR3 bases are TGTGCCAGCAGTTCCGGACTAGCGGGAGGGGATAAGTACTTC. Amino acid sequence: CASSSGLAGGDKYF.

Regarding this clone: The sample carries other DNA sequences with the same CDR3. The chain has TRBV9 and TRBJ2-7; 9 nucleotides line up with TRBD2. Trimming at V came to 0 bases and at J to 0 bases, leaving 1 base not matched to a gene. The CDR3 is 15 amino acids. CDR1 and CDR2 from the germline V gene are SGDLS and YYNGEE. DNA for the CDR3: TGTGCCAGCAGCGTAGAAGCGGGAGGCTCCTACGAGCAGTACTTC. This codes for CASSVEAGGSYEQYF.

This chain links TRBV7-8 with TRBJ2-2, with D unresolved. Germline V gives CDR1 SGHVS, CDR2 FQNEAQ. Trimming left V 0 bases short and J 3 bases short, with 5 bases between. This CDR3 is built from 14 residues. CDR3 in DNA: TGTGCCAGCAGCTTAGCGGGCGACACCGGGGAGCTGTTTTTT. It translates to CASSLAGDTGELFF.

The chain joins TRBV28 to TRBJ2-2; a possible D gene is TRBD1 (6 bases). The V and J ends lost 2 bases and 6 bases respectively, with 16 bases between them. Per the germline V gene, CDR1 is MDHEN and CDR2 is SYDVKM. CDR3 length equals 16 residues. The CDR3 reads CASSLVRGSVPGELFF. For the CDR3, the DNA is TGTGCCAGCAGTTTAGTAAGGGGGAGTGTTCCCGGGGAGCTGTTTTTT.

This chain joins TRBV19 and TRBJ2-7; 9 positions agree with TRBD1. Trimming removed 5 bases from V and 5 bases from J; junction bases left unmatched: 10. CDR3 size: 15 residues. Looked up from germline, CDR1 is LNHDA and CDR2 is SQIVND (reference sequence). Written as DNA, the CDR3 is TGTGCCAGTAGTCAGGTCCCGGGACAGGGAGACGAGCAGTACTTC. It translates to CASSQVPGQGDEQYF. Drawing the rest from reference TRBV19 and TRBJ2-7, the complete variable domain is DGGITQSPKYLFRKEGQNVTLSCEQNLNHDAMYWYRQDPGQGLRLIYYSQIVNDFQKGDIAEGYSVSREKKESFPLTVTSAQKNPTAFYLCASSQVPGQGDEQYFGPGTRLTVT.

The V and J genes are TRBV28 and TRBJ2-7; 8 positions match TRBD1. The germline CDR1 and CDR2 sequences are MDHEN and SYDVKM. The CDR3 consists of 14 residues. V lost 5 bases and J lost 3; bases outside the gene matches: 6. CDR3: CASSAPTGVYEQYF. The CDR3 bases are TGTGCCAGCAGTGCACCGACAGGGGTCTACGAGCAGTACTTC.

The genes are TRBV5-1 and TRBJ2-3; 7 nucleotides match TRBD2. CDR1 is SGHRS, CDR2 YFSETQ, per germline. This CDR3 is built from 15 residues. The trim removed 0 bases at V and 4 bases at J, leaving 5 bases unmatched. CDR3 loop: CASSLDGLVADTQYF. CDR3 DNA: TGCGCCAGCAGCTTGGATGGACTAGTGGCAGATACGCAGTATTTT.

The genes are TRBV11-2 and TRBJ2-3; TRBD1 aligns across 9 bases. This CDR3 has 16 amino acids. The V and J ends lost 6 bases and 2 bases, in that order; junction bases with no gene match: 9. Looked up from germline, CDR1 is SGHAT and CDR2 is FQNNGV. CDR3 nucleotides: TGTGCCAGCAGTAGCCGGGACAGGGTCCCCACAGATACGCAGTATTTT. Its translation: CASSSRDRVPTDTQYF.

CDR3 in amino acids: CAISLTGGGNTEAFF. Written as DNA, the CDR3 is TGTGCCATCAGTTTGACAGGGGGAGGGAACACTGAAGCTTTCTTT. The J gene is TRBJ1-1, the V gene TRBV10-3; 9 bases agree with TRBD1. Germline CDR1 ENHRY, CDR2 SYGVKD. This CDR3 spans 15 amino acids. V gave up 5 bases and J gave up 1 base; unmatched junction bases: 5.

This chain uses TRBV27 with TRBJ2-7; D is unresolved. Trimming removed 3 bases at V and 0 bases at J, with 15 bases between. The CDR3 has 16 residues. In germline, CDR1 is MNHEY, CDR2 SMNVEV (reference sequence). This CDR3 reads CASSLSMVGISYEQYF. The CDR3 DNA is TGTGCCAGCAGTTTGTCGATGGTGGGCATCTCCTACGAGCAGTACTTC.

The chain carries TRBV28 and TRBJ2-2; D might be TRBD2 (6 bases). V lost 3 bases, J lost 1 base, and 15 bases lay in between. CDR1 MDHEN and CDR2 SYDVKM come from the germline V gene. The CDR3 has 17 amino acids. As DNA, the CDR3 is TGTGCCAGCAGTTTCCCCAACAGGCGGGGGAACACCGGGGAGCTGTTTTTT. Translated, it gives CASSFPNRRGNTGELFF.

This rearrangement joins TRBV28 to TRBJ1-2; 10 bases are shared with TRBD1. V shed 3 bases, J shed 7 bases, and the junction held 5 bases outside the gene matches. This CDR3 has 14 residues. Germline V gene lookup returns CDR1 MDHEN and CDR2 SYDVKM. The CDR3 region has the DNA TGTGCCAGCAGTTTGGGGACAGGGGAACGTGGCTACACCTTC. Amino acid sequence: CASSLGTGERGYTF.

The CDR3 bases are TGTGCCAGCCGCCGGACTCGCGCGACCGGGGAGCTGTTTTTT. This codes for CASRRTRATGELFF. V and J are TRBV28 and TRBJ2-2, with D maybe TRBD2 (5 bases). Germline assignment: CDR1 MDHEN and CDR2 SYDVKM. V lost 8 bases to trimming and J lost 5 bases, with 15 bases between them. CDR3 length: 14 amino acids.

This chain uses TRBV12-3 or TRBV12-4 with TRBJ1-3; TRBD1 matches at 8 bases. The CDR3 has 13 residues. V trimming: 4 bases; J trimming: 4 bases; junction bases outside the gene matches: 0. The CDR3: CASSWTGGNTIYF. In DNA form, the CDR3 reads TGTGCCAGCAGTTGGACAGGGGGAAACACCATATATTTT.

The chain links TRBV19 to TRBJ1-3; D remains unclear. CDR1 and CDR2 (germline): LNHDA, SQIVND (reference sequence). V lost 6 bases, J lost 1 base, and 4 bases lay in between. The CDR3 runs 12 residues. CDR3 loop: CASRQSGNTIYF. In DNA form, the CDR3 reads TGTGCCAGTAGGCAGTCTGGAAACACCATATATTTT.

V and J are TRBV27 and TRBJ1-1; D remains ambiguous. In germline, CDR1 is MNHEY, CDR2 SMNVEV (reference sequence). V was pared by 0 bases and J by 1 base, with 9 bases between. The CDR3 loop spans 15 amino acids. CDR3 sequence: CASSLSPGQNTEAFF. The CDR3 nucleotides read TGTGCCAGCAGTTTATCCCCGGGTCAGAACACTGAAGCTTTCTTT.

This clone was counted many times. The CDR3 nucleotides are TGTGCCAGCAGCCCTCCCTACCCTCCAACTAGCGAGCGCTCCTACGAGCAGTACTTC. As protein: CASSPPYPPTSERSYEQYF. The chain employs TRBV6-2 or TRBV6-3 and TRBJ2-7, with 7 bases lining up with TRBD2. V gave up 6 bases and J gave up 0 bases; unmatched junction bases: 20. The CDR3 loop spans 19 amino acids. In germline, CDR1 is MNHEY, CDR2 SVGEGT.

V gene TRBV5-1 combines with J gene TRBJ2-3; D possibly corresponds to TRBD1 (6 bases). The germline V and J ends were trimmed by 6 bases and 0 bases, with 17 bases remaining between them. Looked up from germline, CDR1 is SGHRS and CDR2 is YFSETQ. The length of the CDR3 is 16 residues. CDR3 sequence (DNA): TGCGCCAGCACCGAGCTAGGGGGATTGAGCACAGATACGCAGTATTTT. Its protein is CASTELGGLSTDTQYF.

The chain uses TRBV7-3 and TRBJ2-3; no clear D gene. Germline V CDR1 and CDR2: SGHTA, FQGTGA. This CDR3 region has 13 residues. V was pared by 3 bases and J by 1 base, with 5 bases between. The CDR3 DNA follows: TGTGCCAGCAGCTTCCCGGGCACAGATACGCAGTATTTT. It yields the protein CASSFPGTDTQYF.

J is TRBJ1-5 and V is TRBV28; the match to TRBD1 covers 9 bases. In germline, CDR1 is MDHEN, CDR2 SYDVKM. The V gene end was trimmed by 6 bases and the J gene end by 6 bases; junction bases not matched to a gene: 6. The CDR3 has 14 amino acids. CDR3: CASSQATGGQPQHF. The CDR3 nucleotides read TGTGCCAGCAGCCAAGCGACAGGGGGTCAGCCCCAGCATTTT.

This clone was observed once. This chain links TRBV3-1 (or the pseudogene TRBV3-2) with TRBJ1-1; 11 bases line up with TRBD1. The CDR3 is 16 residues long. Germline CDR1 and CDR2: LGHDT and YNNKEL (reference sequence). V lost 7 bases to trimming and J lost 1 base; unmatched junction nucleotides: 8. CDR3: CASNPGQGVTNTEAFF. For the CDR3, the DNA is TGTGCCAGCAACCCGGGACAGGGGGTTACGAACACTGAAGCTTTCTTT.